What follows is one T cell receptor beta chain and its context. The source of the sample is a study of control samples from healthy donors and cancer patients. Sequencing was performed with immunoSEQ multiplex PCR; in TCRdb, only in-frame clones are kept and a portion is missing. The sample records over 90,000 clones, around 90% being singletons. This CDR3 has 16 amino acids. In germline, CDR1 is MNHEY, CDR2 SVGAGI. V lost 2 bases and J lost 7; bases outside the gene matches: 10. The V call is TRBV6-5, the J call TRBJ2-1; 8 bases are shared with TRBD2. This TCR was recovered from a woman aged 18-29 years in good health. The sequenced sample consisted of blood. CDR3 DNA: TGTGCCAGCAGTTACATGTTCGGGACTAGTAGTAATGAGCAGTTCTTC. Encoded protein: CASSYMFGTSSNEQFF.